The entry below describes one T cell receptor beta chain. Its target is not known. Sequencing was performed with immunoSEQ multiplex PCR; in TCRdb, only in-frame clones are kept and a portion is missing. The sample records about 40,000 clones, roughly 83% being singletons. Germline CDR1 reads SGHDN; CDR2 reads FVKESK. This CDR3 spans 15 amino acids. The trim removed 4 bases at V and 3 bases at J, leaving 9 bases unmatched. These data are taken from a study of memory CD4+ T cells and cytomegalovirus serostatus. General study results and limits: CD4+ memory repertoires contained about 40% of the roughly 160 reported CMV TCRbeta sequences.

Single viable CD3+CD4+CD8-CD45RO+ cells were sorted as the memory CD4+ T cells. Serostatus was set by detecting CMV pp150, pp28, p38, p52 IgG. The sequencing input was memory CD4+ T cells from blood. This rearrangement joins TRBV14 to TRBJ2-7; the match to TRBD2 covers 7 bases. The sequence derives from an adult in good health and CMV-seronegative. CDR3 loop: CASSLRERGYYEQYF. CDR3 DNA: TGTGCCAGCAGCCTTCGGGAGCGGGGATACTACGAGCAGTACTTC.